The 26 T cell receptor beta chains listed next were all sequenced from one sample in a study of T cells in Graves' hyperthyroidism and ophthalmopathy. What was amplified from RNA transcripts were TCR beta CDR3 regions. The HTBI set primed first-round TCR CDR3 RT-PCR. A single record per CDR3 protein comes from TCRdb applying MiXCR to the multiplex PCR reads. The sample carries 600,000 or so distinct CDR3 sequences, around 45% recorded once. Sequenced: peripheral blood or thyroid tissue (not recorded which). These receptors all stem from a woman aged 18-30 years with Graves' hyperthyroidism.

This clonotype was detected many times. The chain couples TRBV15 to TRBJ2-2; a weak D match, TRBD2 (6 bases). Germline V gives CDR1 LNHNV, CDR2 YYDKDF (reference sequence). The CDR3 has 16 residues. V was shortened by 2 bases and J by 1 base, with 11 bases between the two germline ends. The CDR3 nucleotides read TGTGCCACCAGCAGATACAGTAGCGGGAACACCGGGGAGCTGTTTTTT. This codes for CATSRYSSGNTGELFF.

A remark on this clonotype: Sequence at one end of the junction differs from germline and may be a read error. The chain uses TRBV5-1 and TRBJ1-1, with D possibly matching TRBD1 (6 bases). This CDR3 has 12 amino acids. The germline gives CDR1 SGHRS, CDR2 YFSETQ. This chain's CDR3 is CASSYRVGGGEF. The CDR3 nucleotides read TGCGCCAGCAGCTACAGGGTTGGCGGGGGTGAGTTT.

CDR3 region: CASSLRDEKAFF. In DNA, the CDR3 is TGTGCCAGCAGTTTGAGGGACGAGAAGGCTTTCTTT. This chain uses TRBV6-5 with TRBJ1-1, with D possibly TRBD1 on 5 matching bases. The CDR3 runs to 12 residues. V lost 4 bases and J lost 11, with 14 bases in between. The germline CDR1 and CDR2 sequences are MNHEY and SVGAGI.

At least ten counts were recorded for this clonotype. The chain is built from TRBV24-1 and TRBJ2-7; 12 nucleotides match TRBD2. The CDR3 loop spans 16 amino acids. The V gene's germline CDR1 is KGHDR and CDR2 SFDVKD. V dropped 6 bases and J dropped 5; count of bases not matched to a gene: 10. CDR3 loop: CATSNPGGLAGNEQYF. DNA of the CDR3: TGTGCCACCAGTAATCCCGGGGGACTAGCGGGCAACGAGCAGTACTTC.

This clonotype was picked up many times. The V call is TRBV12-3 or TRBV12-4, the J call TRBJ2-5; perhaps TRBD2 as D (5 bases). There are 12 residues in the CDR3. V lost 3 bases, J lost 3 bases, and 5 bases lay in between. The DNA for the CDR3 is TGTGCCAGCAGTTTCGGGGAAGAGACCCAGTACTTC. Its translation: CASSFGEETQYF.

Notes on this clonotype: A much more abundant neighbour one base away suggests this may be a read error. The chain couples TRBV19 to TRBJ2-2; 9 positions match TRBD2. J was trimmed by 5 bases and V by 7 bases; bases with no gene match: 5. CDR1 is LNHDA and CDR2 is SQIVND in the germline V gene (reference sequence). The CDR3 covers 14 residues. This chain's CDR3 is CASKGGRATGELFF. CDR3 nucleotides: TGTGCCAGTAAAGGCGGGAGGGCAACCGGGGAGCTGTTTTTT.

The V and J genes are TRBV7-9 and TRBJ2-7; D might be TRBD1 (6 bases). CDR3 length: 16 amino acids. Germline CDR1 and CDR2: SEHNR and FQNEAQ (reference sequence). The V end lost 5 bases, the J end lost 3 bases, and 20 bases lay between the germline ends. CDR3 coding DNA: TGTGCCAGCAGCCAAGGATGGGGCTTAGGGGGCTACGAGCAGTACTTC. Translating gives CASSQGWGLGGYEQYF.

The DNA for the CDR3 is TGTGCCAGCAGTTACCTGAAGAACACTGAAGCTTTCTTT. It yields the protein CASSYLKNTEAFF. This chain links TRBV6-5 with TRBJ1-1; no definite D call. The V gene lost 2 bases and the J gene lost 1 base, with 5 bases spanning the gap. The CDR3 totals 13 residues. Germline V gene data show CDR1 as MNHEY and CDR2 as SVGAGI.

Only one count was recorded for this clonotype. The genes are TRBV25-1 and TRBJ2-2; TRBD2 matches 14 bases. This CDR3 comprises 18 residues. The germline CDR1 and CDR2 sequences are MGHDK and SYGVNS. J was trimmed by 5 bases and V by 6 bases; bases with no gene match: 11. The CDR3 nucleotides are TGTGCCAGCAGCGCTCGACTAGCGGGAGGGCCGCGAACCGGGGAGCTGTTTTTT. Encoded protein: CASSARLAGGPRTGELFF.

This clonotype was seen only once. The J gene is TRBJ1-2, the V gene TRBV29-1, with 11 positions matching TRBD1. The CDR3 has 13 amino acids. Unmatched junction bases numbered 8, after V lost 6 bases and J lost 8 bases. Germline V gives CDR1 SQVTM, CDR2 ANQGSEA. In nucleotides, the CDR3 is TGCAGCGTGGCCGGGACAGGGGGGTCCGGCTACACCTTC. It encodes CSVAGTGGSGYTF.

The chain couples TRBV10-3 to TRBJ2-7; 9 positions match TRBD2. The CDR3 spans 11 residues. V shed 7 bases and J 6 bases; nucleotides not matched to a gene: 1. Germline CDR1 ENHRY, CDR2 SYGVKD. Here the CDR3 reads CAITSGVEQYF. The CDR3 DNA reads TGTGCCATCACTAGCGGGGTCGAGCAGTACTTC.

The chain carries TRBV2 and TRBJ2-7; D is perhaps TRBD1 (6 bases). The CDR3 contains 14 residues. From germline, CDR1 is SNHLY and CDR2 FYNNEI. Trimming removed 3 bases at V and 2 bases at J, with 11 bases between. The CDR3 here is CASSDKTGPYEQYF. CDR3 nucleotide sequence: TGTGCCAGCAGTGATAAAACAGGGCCCTACGAGCAGTACTTC.

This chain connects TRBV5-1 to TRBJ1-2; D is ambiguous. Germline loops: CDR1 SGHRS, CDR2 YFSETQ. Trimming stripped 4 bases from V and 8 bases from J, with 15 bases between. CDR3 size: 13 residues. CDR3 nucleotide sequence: TGCGCCAGCAGCCCGAGGGCTTTAGGGGGCTACACCTTC. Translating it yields CASSPRALGGYTF. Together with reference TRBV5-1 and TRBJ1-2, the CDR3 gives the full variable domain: KAGVTQTPRYLIKTRGQQVTLSCSPISGHRSVSWYQQTPGQGLQFLFEYFSETQRNKGNFPGRFSGRQFSNSRSEMNVSTLELGDSALYLCASSPRALGGYTFGSGTRLTVV.

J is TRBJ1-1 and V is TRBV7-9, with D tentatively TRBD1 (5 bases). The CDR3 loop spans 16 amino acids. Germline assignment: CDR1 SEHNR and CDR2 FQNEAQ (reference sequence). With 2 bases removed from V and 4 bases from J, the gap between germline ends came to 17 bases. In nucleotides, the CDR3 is TGTGCCAGCAGCTTATCATACAGGAAGGGGATCACTGAAGCTTTCTTT. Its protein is CASSLSYRKGITEAFF.

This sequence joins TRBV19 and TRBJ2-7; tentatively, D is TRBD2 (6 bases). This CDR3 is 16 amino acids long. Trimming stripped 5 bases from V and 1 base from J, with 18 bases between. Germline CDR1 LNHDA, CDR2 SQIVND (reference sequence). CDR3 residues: CASSGPGLRLSYEQYF. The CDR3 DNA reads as TGTGCCAGTAGTGGACCGGGACTCCGTTTATCCTACGAGCAGTACTTC.

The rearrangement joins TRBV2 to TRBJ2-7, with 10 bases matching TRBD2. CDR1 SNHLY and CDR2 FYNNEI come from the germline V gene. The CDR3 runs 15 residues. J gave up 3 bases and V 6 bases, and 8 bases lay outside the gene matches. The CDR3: CASRGSGRAGYEQYF. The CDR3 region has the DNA TGTGCCAGCAGGGGAAGCGGGAGGGCCGGCTACGAGCAGTACTTC.

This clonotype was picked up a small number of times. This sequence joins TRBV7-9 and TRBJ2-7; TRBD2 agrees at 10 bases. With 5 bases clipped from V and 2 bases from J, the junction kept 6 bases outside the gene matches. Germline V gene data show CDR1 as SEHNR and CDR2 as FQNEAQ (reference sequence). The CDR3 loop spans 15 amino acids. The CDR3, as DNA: TGTGCCAGCAGCCCGTCCAGCGGGAGGGCCTACGAGCAGTACTTC. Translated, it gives CASSPSSGRAYEQYF. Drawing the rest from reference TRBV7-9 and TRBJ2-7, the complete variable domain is DTGVSQNPRHKITKRGQNVTFRCDPISEHNRLYWYRQTLGQGPEFLTYFQNEAQLEKSRLLSDRFSAERPKGSFSTLEIQRTEQGDSAMYLCASSPSSGRAYEQYFGPGTRLTVT.

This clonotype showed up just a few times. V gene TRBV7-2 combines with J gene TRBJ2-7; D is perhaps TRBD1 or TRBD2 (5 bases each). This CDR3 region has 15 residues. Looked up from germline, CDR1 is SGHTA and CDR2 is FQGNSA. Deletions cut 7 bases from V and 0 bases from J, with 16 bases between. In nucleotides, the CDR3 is TGTGCCAGCATATGGGACGCCGCCCGCTCCTACGAGCAGTACTTC. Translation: CASIWDAARSYEQYF.

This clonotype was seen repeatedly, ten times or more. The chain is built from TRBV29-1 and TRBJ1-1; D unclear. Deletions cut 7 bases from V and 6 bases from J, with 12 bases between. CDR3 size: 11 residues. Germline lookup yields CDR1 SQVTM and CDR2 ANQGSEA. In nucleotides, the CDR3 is TGCAGCGCTATGAAGGTCGCTGAAGCTTTCTTT. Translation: CSAMKVAEAFF.

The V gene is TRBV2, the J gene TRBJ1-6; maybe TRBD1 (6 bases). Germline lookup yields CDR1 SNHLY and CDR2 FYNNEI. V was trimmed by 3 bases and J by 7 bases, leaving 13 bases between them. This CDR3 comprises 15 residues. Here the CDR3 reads CASSDSTGTNSPLHF. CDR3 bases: TGTGCCAGCAGTGACTCAACAGGGACAAATTCACCCCTCCACTTT.

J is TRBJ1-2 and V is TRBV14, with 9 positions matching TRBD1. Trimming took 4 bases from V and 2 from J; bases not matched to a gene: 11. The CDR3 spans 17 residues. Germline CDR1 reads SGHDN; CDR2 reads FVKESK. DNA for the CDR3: TGTGCCAGCAGCCCCAGCGGGGACAGGGTCTTCAACTATGGCTACACCTTC. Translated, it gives CASSPSGDRVFNYGYTF.

CDR3 residues: CASGQRYQPQHF. CDR3 DNA sequence: TGTGCCAGCGGACAGAGGTATCAGCCCCAGCATTTT. The chain is built from TRBV6-5 and TRBJ1-5; D might be TRBD1 (6 bases). V dropped 8 bases and J dropped 5 bases, with 10 bases sitting between them. The CDR3 consists of 12 residues. Germline CDR1 MNHEY, CDR2 SVGAGI.

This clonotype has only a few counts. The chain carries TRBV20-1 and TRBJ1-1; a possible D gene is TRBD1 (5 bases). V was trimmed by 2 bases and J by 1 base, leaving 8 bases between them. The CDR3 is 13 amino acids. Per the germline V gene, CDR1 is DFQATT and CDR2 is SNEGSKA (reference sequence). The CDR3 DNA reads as TGCAGTGCTAGACCAGGACAGAACACTGAAGCTTTCTTT. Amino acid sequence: CSARPGQNTEAFF.

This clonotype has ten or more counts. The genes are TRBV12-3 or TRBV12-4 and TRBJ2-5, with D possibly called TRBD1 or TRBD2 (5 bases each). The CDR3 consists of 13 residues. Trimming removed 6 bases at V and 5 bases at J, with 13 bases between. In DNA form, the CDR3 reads TGTGCCAGCAGCCGGGACCAGCGGGAGACCCAGTACTTC. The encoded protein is CASSRDQRETQYF.

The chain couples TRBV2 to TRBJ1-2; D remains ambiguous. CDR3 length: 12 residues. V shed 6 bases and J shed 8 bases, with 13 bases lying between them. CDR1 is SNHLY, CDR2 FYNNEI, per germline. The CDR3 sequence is CASSQVGRGYTF. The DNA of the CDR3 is TGTGCCAGCAGCCAAGTCGGGCGCGGCTACACCTTC.

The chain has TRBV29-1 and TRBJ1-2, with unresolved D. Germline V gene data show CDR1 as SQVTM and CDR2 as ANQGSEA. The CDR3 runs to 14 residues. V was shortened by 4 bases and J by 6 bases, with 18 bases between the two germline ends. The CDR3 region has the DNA TGCAGCGTTGGCCTAGCGGGAGGGCTCCATGGCTACACCTTC. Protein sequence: CSVGLAGGLHGYTF.